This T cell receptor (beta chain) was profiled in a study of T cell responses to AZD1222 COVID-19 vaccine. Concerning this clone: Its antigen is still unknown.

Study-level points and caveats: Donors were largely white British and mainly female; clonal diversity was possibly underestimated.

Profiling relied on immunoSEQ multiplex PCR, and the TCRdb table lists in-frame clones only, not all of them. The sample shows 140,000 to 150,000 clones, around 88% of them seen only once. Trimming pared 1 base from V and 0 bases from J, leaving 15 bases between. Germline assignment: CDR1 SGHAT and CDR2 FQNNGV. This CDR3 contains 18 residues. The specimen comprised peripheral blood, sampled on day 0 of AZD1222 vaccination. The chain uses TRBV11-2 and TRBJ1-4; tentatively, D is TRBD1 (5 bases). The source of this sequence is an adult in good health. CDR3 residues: CASSLAPREGPTNEKLFF. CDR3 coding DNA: TGTGCCAGCAGCTTAGCGCCCAGGGAGGGGCCAACTAATGAAAAACTGTTTTTT.